This T cell receptor beta chain was found in a study of shared clonotypes between healthy human individuals. This CDR3 is built from 15 residues. The ends were cut back, 4 bases at V and 3 bases at J, with 13 bases in the middle. Germline CDR1 SGHNT, CDR2 YYREEE (reference sequence). This clone was observed a single time. Its antigen is still unknown. Original analysis: Because ImmunoSEQ provided only junction sequences with no quality scores, the filtering differed. Profiled with immunoSEQ multiplex PCR; TCRdb holds only in-frame clones, not every one. V and J calls and clone size come straight from that table; D and trimming were deduced from the DNA. Here the sample spans a few million clones, 90% to 95% being singletons. Points from the study as a whole: It was anticipated that sequencing depth would influence how many clonotypes donors shared. As a rule, naive subsets had a larger estimated richness than memory subsets.

V gene TRBV5-4 combines with J gene TRBJ2-2, with D maybe TRBD2 (6 bases). Sequencing used naive CD4+ T cells sorted from blood. Specified subset: CD45RA+ positively selected. This TCR was sampled from a man aged 18-30 years in good health. CDR3 amino acids: CASSPADYDTGELFF. The DNA for the CDR3 is TGTGCCAGCAGCCCGGCGGACTACGACACCGGGGAGCTGTTTTTT.